This T cell receptor beta chain appears in the sequencing data of a study of metastatic and nonmetastatic thyroid tumors. As for the study in general: The study looked at repertoires side by side in blood and in tumor or nodule tissue from malignant and benign thyroid patients.

The germline gives CDR1 SGHNT, CDR2 YENEEA. The CDR3 loop spans 17 amino acids. Trimming removed 2 bases from V and 3 bases from J, with 19 bases in between. This clone was detected many times. Every patient was untreated before thyroid surgery. Authors' data handling: In papillary thyroid cancer, a distant-metastasis classifier was built using CDR3 differences across clinicopathological groups. Using MiXCR, TCRdb re-called clones from the PCR reads. TCRdb, not the authors, supplied the V and J calls. In the table there are 23,000 or so clones, about a quarter of which are singletons. V usage is TRBV11-3 and J usage is TRBJ1-1, with D uncertain. Material: blood. The clonotype originates from a female donor with papillary thyroid cancer or a benign thyroid nodule (not recorded which). Some clones in this sample may be carry-over from other donors' samples. CDR3 sequence reads: CASSLSRTQLVYTEAFF. The CDR3 DNA reads TGTGCCAGCAGCTTAAGCCGGACCCAACTAGTGTACACTGAAGCTTTCTTT.